This T cell receptor beta chain appears in the sequencing data of a study of blood T cell repertoires in COVID-19 (dated by TCRdb to the early 2020s). About the full investigation: Samples from collaborators originated in the United States, Italy and Spain and spanned both the acute and convalescent phases of COVID-19. Samples were obtained from the ongoing ImmuneRACE study (first 160 participants) and from some 1,200 subjects provided by 6 global collaborators. A de-identified subject ID, COVID-19 status, age in years and sex were almost always included in the sample metadata. The material from the prospective study consisted of cDNA or gDNA derived from T cells, B-cell-depleted T cells, or PBMCs. HLA class I and class II types, where available, came from metadata supplied by the sample provider rather than from assay-based typing. Deeply sampled blood TCRbeta repertoires from subjects exposed to, actively infected with, or recovered from COVID-19 were included in the dataset. The repertoires were made available in a free public database intended to serve as a resource for research on the immune response to SARS-CoV-2. General study outcomes and caveats: Clinical and demographic metadata were provided uncurated, with the amount varying by source and participant.

The CDR3 runs 18 residues from the cysteine to the phenylalanine. Only the CDR3 portion is preserved as DNA: 54 bases, with reading frame beginning at the first base. V lost 2 bases and J lost 1 base, and the count of bases not matched to a germline gene is 11. The germline V gene (reference sequence) specifies SGHNT as CDR1 and YYREEE as CDR2. The immunoSEQ Assay, a bias-controlled multiplex PCR, was used to amplify TCRbeta CDR3 regions from genomic DNA. The source study handled its data this way. The number of nucleated cells in each sample was estimated from the amplification of reference gene primers within the assay. To quantify the absolute abundance of each unique TCRbeta CDR3 rearrangement, sequence reads were collapsed and filtered. For each sample, productive Simpson clonality was calculated as the square root of Simpson's diversity index across productive rearrangements. TCRdb took this table from immuneACCESS and kept in-frame rearrangements with V and J called. Such tables lack part of the clones; where checked against another copy, unresolved V genes explain under half of the gap, and the rest is unexplained. The V and J calls and clone size were taken over from that table, and D and trimming were inferred from the DNA. The sample data list 250,000 to 300,000 clones, and approximately 90% of these were observed just once. The ten largest clones represent approximately 1.2% of the sample.

Participants in the prospective study were aged roughly 18 to 89 years, lived in about two dozen United States geographic areas, and enrolled through a virtual design. In the prospective study, cohorts were assigned on the basis of participant-reported clinical history obtained from a screening survey and a study questionnaire. In the prospective study, mobile phlebotomists collected whole blood, serum and a nasopharyngeal or oropharyngeal swab from each participant. Prospective study participants could optionally give additional blood draws and questionnaires over an approximately 2-month period. Before DNA extraction, prospective study blood samples were shipped either frozen or at room temperature. Note on this clone: The target of this receptor is not known. There are no base qualities to consult, and no much larger clone falls within one base.

The material sequenced was PBMCs or T cells enriched from blood (not recorded which). This receptor was obtained from a human donor in a cohort exposed to, infected with or recovered from COVID-19 (not recorded which). The donor label of this sample is uncertain. The V and J segments used are TRBV5-4 and TRBJ2-5; TRBD1 fits 10 bases in the junction. The CDR3 amino acid sequence is: CASSFPRVGDRGQETQYF. The DNA sequence reads TGTGCCAGCAGCTTCCCGCGGGTCGGGGACAGGGGCCAAGAGACCCAGTACTTC. The CDR3 plus the reference TRBV5-4 and TRBJ2-5 genes for the other parts give the full variable domain: ETGVTQSPTHLIKTRGQQVTLRCSSQSGHNTVSWYQQALGQGPQFIFQYYREEENGRGNFPPRFSGLQFPNYSSELNVNALELDDSALYLCASSFPRVGDRGQETQYFGPGTRLLVL.